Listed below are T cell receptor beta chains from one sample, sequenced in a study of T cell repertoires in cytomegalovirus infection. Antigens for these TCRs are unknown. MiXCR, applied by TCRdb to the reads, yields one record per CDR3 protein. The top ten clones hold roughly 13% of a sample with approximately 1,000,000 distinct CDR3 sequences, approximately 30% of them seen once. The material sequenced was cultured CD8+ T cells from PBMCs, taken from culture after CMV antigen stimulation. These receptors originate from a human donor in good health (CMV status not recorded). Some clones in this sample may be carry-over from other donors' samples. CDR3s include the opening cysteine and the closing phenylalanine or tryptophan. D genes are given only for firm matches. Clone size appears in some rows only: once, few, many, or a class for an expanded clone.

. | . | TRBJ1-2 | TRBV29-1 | CSVESRVDGYTF | TGCAGCGTTGAAAGCAGGGTCGACGGCTACACCTTC
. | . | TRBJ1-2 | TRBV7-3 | CASSDTGSRGYTF | TGTGCCAGCAGCGATACAGGGTCCCGCGGCTACACCTTC
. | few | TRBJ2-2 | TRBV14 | CASSPGSWTAMNTGELFF | TGTGCCAGCAGCCCCGGAAGCTGGACAGCAATGAACACCGGGGAGCTGTTTTTT
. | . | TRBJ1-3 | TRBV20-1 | CSARPDSGNTIYF | TGCAGTGCAAGACCGGATTCTGGAAACACCATATATTTT
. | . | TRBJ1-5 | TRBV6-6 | CASSYSGRGGSNQPQHF | TGTGCCAGCAGTTACTCCGGGAGGGGGGGGAGCAATCAGCCCCAGCATTTT
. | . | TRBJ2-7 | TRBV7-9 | CASSLALNEQYF | TGTGCCAGCAGCTTAGCTCTCAACGAGCAGTACTTC
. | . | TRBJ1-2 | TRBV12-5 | CASGSPGWDYGYTF | TGTGCTAGTGGTTCCCCAGGTTGGGACTATGGCTACACCTTC
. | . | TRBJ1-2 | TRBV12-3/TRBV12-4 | CASSLSAVYGYTF | TGTGCCAGCAGTTTATCGGCAGTCTATGGCTACACCTTC
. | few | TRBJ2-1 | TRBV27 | CASSINLGDEQFF | TGTGCCAGCAGTATAAACCTAGGGGATGAGCAGTTCTTC
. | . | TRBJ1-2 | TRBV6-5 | CASSYEGMSYGYTF | TGTGCCAGCAGTTACGAGGGAATGAGCTATGGCTACACCTTC
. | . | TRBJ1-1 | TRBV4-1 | CASSQEWRLIAGWTTEAFF | TGCGCCAGCAGCCAAGAATGGCGGCTGATCGCAGGGTGGACCACTGAAGCTTTCTTT
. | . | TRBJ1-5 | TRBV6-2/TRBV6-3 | CASSYGRISNQPQHF | TGTGCCAGCAGTTACGGGCGGATTAGCAATCAGCCCCAGCATTTT
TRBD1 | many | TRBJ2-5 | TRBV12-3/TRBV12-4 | CASSFGRGETQYF | TGTGCCAGCAGTTTCGGCAGGGGGGAGACCCAGTACTTC
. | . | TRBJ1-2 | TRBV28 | CATHPATHWEAYTF | TGTGCCACCCATCCCGCGACCCACTGGGAGGCCTACACCTTC
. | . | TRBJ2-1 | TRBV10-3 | CASRDGDNEQFF | TGTGCCAGCCGGGACGGAGACAATGAGCAGTTCTTC
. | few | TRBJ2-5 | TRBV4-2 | CASSQDHIGQPKVGETQYF | TGTGCCAGCAGCCAAGATCATATTGGGCAGCCGAAGGTCGGGGAGACCCAGTACTTC
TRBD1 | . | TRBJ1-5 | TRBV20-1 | CSASDVQGAGNQPQHF | TGCAGTGCTAGCGACGTCCAGGGGGCAGGCAATCAGCCCCAGCATTTT
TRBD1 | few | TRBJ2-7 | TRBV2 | CASSEWTGAEQYF | TGTGCCAGCAGTGAATGGACAGGGGCCGAGCAGTACTTC
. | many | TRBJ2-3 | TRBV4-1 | CASSQDGDTQYF | TGCGCCAGCAGCCAAGATGGAGATACGCAGTATTTT
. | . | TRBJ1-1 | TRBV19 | CASSYGFTEAFF | TGTGCCAGTAGCTACGGATTCACTGAAGCTTTCTTT
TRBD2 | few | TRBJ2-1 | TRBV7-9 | CASSPGGGYEQFF | TGTGCCAGCAGCCCGGGGGGGGGGTATGAGCAGTTCTTC
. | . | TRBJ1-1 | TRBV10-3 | CAITRGGENTEAFF | TGTGCCATCACCAGAGGAGGGGAGAACACTGAAGCTTTCTTT
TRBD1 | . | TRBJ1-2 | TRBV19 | CASSVPDRGLGGYTF | TGTGCCAGTAGTGTTCCGGACAGGGGATTGGGCGGCTACACCTTC
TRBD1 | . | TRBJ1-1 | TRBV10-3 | CAVRTGGTEAFF | TGTGCCGTCAGGACAGGGGGCACTGAAGCTTTCTTT
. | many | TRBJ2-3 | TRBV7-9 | CALRKGTDTQYF | TGTGCCTTAAGGAAGGGAACAGATACGCAGTATTTT
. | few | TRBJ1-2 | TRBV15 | CATSSRTGYDYGYTF | TGTGCCACCAGCAGCCGAACAGGGTATGACTACGGCTACACCTTC
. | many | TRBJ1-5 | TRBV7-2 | CASSPGHGYYSNQPQHF | TGTGCCAGCAGCCCTGGACATGGGTACTATAGCAATCAGCCCCAGCATTTT
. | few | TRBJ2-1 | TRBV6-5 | CASSYSTGANEQFF | TGTGCCAGCAGTTACTCGACAGGTGCCAATGAGCAGTTCTTC
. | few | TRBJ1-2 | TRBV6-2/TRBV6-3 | CASSYHSNWGPSLIYGYTF | TGTGCCAGCAGTTACCACTCGAATTGGGGGCCGTCCCTGATATATGGCTACACCTTC
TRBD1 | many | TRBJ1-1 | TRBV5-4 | CASSLTGIEAFF | TGTGCCAGCAGCCTGACAGGGATTGAAGCTTTCTTT
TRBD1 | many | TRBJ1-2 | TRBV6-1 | CASSYSPSGQPYGYTF | TGTGCCAGCAGTTATAGTCCCTCGGGACAGCCCTATGGCTACACCTTC
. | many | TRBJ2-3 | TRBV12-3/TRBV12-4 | CASSFLATSTDTQYF | TGTGCCAGCAGTTTTTTGGCAACTAGCACAGATACGCAGTATTTC
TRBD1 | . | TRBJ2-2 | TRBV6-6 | CASSRTGGPGELFF | TGTGCCAGCAGTAGGACAGGGGGGCCCGGGGAGCTGTTTTTT
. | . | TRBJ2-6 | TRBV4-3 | CASSQERRAVPVGANVLTF | TGCGCCAGCAGCCAAGAACGAAGGGCCGTGCCCGTCGGGGCCAACGTCCTGACTTTC
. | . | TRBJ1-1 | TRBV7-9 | CASSLAYQRLNTEAFF | TGTGCCAGCAGCTTAGCGTATCAGAGACTGAACACTGAAGCTTTCTTT
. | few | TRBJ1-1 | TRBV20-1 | CSARGRGYTEAFF | TGCAGTGCTAGAGGTAGGGGATACACTGAAGCTTTCTTT
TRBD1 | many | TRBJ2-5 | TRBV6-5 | CASSYLGQQETQYF | TGTGCCAGCAGTTACTTGGGACAGCAAGAGACCCAGTACTTC
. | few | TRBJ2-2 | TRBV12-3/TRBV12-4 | CASSSGVTTGELFF | TGTGCCAGCAGTTCGGGGGTTACCACCGGGGAGCTGTTTTTT
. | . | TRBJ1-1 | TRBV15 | CATSRVPVNTEAFF | TGTGCCACCAGCAGAGTCCCGGTGAACACTGAAGCTTTCTTT
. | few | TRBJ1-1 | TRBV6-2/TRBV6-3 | CASSYPPAREENTEAFF | TGTGCCAGCAGTTACCCCCCTGCCAGGGAGGAGAACACTGAAGCTTTCTTT
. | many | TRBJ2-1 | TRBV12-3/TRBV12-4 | CASSSLGQSAGSSYNEQFF | TGTGCCAGCAGCAGTTTAGGACAGTCGGCGGGAAGCTCCTACAATGAGCAGTTCTTC
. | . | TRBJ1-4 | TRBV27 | CASSFLTASDEKLFF | TGTGCCAGCAGTTTTTTGACGGCATCTGATGAAAAACTGTTTTTT
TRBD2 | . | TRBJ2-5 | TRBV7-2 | CASSLGGLAGVGTQYF | TGTGCCAGCAGCTTAGGGGGACTAGCGGGGGTGGGGACCCAGTACTTC
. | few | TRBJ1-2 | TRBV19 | CASWIDSKTPNYGYTF | TGTGCCAGTTGGATCGACTCTAAAACCCCTAACTATGGCTACACCTTC
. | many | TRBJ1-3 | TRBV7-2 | CASSFWESLSGNTIYF | TGTGCCAGCAGCTTTTGGGAAAGCCTCTCTGGAAACACCATATATTTT
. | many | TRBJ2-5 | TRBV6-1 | CASSTVDLTKETQYF | TGTGCCAGCAGCACCGTCGATCTTACTAAAGAGACCCAGTACTTC